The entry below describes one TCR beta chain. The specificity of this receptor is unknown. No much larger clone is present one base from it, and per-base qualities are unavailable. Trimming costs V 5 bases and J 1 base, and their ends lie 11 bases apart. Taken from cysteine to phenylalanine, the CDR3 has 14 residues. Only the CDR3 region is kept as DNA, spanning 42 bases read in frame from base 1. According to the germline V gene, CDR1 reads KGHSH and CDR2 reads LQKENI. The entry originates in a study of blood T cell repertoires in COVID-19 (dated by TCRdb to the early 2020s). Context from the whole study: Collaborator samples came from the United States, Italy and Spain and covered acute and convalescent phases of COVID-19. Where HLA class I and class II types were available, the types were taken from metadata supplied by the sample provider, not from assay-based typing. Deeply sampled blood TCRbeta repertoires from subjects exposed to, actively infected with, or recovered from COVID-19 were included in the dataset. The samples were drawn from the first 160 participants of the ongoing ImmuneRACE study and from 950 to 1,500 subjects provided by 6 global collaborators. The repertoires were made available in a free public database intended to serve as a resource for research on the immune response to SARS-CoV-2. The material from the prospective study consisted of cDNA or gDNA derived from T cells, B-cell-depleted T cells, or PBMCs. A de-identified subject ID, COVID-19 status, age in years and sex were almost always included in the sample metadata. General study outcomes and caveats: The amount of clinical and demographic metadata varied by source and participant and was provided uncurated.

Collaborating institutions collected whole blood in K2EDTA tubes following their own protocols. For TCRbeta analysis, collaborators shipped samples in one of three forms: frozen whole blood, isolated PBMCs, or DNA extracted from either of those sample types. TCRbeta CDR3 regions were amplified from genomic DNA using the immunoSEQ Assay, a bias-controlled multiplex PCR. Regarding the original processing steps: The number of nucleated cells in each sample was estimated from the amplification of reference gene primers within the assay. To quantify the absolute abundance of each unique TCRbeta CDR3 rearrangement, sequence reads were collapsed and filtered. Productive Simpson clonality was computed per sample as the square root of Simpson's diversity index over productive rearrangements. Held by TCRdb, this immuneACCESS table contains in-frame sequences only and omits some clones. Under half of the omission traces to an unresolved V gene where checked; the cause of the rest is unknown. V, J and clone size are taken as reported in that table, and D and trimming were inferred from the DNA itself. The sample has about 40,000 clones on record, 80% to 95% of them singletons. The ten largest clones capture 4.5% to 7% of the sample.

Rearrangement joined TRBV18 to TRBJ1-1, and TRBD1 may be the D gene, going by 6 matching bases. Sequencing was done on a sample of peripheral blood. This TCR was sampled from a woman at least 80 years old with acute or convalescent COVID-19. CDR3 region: CASSTQTGNTEAFF. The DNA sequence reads TGTGCCAGCTCAACACAGACAGGGAACACTGAAGCTTTCTTT.